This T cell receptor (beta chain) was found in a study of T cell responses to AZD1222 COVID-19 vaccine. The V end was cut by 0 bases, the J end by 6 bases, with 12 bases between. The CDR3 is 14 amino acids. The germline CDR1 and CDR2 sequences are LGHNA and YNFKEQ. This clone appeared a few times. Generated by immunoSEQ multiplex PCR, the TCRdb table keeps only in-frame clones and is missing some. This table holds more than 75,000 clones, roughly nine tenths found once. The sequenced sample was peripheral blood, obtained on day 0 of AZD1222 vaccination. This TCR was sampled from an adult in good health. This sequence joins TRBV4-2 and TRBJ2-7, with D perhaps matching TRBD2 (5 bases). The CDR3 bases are TGTGCCAGCAGCCAAGATTCCGGGGTTGGCGAGCAGTACTTC. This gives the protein CASSQDSGVGEQYF.